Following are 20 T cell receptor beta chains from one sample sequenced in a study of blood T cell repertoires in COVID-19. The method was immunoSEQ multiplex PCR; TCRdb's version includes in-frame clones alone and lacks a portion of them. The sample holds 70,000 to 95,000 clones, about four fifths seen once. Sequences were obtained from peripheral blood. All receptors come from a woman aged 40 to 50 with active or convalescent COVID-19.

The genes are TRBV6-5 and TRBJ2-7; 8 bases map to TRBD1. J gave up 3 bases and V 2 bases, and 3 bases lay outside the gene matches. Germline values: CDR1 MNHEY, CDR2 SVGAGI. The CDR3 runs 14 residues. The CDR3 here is CASSYAGTGYEQYF. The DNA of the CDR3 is TGTGCCAGCAGTTACGCCGGGACAGGCTACGAGCAGTACTTC.

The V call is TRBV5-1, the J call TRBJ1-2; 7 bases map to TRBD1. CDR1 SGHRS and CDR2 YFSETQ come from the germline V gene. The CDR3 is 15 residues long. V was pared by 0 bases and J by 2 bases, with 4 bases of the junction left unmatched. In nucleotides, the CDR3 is TGCGCCAGCAGCTTGGAACAGGGGACCAACTATGGCTACACCTTC. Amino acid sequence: CASSLEQGTNYGYTF.

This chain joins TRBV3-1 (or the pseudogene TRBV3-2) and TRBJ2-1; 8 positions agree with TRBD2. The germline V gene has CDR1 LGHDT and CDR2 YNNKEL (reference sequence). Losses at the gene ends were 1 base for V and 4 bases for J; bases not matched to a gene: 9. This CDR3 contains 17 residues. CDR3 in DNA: TGTGCCAGCAGCCAAGGTTATGGGGCTAGCGGGTACAATGAGCAGTTCTTC. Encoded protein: CASSQGYGASGYNEQFF.

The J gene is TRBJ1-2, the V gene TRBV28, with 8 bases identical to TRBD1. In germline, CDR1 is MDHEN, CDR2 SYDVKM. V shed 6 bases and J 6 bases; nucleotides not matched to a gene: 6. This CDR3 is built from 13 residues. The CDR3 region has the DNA TGTGCCAGCAGCCCCGGCAGGGGGCATGGCTACACCTTC. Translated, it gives CASSPGRGHGYTF.

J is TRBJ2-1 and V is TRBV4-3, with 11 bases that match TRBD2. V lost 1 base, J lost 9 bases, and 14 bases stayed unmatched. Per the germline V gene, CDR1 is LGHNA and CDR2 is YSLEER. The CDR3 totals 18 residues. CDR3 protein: CASSQAPVTSGGRGEQFF. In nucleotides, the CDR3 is TGCGCCAGCAGCCAAGCCCCTGTAACTAGCGGGGGTAGGGGTGAGCAGTTCTTC.

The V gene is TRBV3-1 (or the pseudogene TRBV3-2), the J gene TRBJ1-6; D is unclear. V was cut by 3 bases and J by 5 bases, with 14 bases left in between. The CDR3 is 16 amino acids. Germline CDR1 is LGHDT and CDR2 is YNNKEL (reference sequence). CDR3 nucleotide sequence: TGTGCCAGCAGCCAGCCCTTGACACGAAATAATTCACCCCTCCACTTT. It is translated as CASSQPLTRNNSPLHF.

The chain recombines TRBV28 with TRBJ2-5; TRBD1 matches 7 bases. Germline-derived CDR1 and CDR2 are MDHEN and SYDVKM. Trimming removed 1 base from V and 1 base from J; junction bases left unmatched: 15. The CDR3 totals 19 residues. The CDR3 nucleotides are TGTGCCAGCAGTTTATCGGGGTTACTTGTCAGGGGGATCCAAGAGACCCAGTACTTC. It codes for CASSLSGLLVRGIQETQYF.

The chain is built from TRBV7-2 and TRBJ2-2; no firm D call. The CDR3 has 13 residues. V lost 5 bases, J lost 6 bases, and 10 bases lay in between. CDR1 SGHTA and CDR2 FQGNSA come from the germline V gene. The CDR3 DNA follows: TGTGCCAGCAGCCCCCGCCAGGCCGGGGAGCTGTTTTTT. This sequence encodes CASSPRQAGELFF.

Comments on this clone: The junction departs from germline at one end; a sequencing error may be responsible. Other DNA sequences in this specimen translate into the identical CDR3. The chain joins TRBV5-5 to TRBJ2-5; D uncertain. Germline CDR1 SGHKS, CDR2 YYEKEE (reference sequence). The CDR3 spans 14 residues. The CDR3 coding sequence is TGTGCCAGCAGCTTGGGACCAGAGGCCAAGACTCAGTACTTC. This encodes CASSLGPEAKTQYF.

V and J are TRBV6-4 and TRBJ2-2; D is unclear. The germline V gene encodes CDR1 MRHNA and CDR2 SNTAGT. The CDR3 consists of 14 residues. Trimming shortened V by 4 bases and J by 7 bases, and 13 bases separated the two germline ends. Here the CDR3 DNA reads TGTGCCAGCAGTGCCCGAGTTGGAGACGGGGAGCTGTTTTTT. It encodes CASSARVGDGELFF.

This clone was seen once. The CDR3 nucleotides read TGTGCCAGCAGCTCAGGGGGCTCGGGTACAGATACGCAGTATTTT. It encodes CASSSGGSGTDTQYF. The J gene is TRBJ2-3, the V gene TRBV5-4, with TRBD1 identical over 8 bases. Trimming at V came to 3 bases and at J to 3 bases, leaving 6 bases not matched to a gene. This CDR3 is 15 amino acids long. Germline CDR1 reads SGHNT; CDR2 reads YYREEE (reference sequence).

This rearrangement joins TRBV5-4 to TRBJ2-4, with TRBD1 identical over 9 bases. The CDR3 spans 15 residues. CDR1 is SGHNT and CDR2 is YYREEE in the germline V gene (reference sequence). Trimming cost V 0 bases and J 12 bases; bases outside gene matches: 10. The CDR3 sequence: CASSLEWEDRGAQYF. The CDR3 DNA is TGTGCCAGCAGCTTGGAGTGGGAAGACAGGGGGGCTCAGTACTTC.

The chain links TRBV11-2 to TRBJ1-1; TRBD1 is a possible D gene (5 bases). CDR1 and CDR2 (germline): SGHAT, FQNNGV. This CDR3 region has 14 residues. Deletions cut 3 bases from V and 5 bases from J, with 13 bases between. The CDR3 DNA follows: TGTGCCAGCAGCTTCGCAGGGATAAGGACTGAAGCTTTCTTT. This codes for CASSFAGIRTEAFF.

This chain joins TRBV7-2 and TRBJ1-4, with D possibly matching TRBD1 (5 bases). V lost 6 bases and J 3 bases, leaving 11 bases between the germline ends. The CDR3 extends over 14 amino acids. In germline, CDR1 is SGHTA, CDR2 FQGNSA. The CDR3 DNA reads TGTGCCAGCAGAAAGGGGTTTTCTAATGAAAAACTGTTTTTT. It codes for CASRKGFSNEKLFF.

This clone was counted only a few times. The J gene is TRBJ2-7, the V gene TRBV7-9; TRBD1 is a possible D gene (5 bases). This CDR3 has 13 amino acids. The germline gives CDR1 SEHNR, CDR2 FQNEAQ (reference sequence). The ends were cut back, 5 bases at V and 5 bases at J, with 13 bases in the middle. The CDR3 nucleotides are TGTGCCAGCAGCCCGCCAGGGTCCCACGAGCAGTACTTC. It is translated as CASSPPGSHEQYF.

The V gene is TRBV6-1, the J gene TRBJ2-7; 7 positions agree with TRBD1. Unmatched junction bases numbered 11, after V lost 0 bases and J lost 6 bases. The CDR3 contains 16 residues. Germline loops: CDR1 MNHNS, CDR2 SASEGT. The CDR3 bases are TGTGCCAGCAGTGAAGCCCCGACAGGGAATCTCGGCGAGCAGTACTTC. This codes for CASSEAPTGNLGEQYF.

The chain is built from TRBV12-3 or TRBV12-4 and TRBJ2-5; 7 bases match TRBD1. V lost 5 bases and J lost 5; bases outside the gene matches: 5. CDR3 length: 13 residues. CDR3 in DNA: TGTGCCAGCAGTCCGAGACAGGGTGAGACCCAGTACTTC. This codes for CASSPRQGETQYF.

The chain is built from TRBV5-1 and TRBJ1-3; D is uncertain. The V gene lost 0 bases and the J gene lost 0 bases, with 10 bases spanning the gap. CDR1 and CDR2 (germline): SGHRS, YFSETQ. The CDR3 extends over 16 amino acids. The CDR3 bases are TGCGCCAGCAGCTTGGATCCCCCGGGCTCTGGAAACACCATATATTTT. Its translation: CASSLDPPGSGNTIYF.

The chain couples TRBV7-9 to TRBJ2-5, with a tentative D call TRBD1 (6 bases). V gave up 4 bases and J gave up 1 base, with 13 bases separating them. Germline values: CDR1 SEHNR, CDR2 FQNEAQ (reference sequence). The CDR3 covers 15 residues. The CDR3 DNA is TGTGCCAGCAGCTCCTTCGGACAGATCCAAGAGACCCAGTACTTC. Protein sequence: CASSSFGQIQETQYF.

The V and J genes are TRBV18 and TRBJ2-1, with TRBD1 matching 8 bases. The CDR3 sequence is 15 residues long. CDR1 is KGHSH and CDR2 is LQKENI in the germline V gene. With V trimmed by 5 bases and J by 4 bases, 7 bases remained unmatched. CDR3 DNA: TGTGCCAGCTCAGAACAGGGGGAAGGGTACAATGAGCAGTTCTTC. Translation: CASSEQGEGYNEQFF.